The present T cell receptor (beta chain) was sequenced within a study of OX40 agonist ivuxolimab in advanced cancers. Produced via immunoSEQ multiplex PCR; TCRdb's table is partial and in-frame only. The sample holds about 96,000 clones, around 91% seen once. Notes on this clone: Its antigen is still unknown.

Study conclusions and caveats: CD8+ T cells averaged more expanded clones than CD4+.

The clonotype originates from an adult with an advanced solid tumor such as melanoma, head and neck, liver or kidney cancer. Sample: CD4+ or CD8+ T cells sorted from blood, taken in a trial of the OX40 agonist ivuxolimab.

The CDR3 protein is CASSFMGGSEGYF. Written as DNA, the CDR3 is TGTGCCAGCAGTTTTATGGGCGGGAGTGAAGGGTACTTC. The V and J genes are TRBV28 and TRBJ2-7, with 7 positions matching TRBD2. CDR1 is MDHEN and CDR2 is SYDVKM in the germline V gene. Trimming cost V 3 bases and J 12 bases; bases outside gene matches: 11. The CDR3 loop spans 13 amino acids.